The 22 T cell receptor beta chains listed next were all sequenced from one sample in a study of OX40 agonist ivuxolimab in advanced cancers. Here immunoSEQ multiplex PCR was the method, and the copy in TCRdb shows in-frame clones only, minus some. This table holds some 19,000 clones, roughly four fifths found once. The starting material was CD4+ or CD8+ T cells sorted from blood, obtained in a trial of the OX40 agonist ivuxolimab. All receptors come from an adult with an advanced solid tumor such as melanoma, head and neck, liver or kidney cancer.

The chain links TRBV9 to TRBJ2-7; weak D call: TRBD2 (6 bases). V lost 0 bases and J lost 7, with 11 bases in between. CDR3 length: 13 residues. The germline gives CDR1 SGDLS, CDR2 YYNGEE. CDR3 protein: CASSVVLAGEQYF. As DNA, the CDR3 is TGTGCCAGCAGCGTAGTACTAGCCGGGGAGCAGTACTTC. Supplemented by reference TRBV9 and TRBJ2-7, the full variable domain reads DSGVTQTPKHLITATGQRVTLRCSPRSGDLSVYWYQQSLDQGLQFLIQYYNGEERAKGNILERFSAQQFPDLHSELNLSSLELGDSALYFCASSVVLAGEQYFGPGTRLTVT.

The CDR3 bases are TGTGCCAGCGGAGGCGGCGGGATATGGTACAATGAGCAGTTCTTC. It translates to CASGGGGIWYNEQFF. J is TRBJ2-1 and V is TRBV28; D possibly corresponds to TRBD2 (6 bases). Trimming left V 8 bases short and J 4 bases short, with 18 bases between. This CDR3 has 15 residues. Germline lookup yields CDR1 MDHEN and CDR2 SYDVKM. Based on the CDR3 plus reference TRBV28 and TRBJ2-1, the full variable domain is DVKVTQSSRYLVKRTGEKVFLECVQDMDHENMFWYRQDPGLGLRLIYFSYDVKMKEKGDIPEGYSVSREKKERFSLILESASTNQTSMYLCASGGGGIWYNEQFFGPGTRLTVL.

The chain recombines TRBV7-2 with TRBJ1-3; the D is unclear. Germline V CDR1 and CDR2: SGHTA, FQGNSA. The length of the CDR3 is 16 residues. The germline V and J ends were trimmed by 3 bases and 3 bases, with 15 bases remaining between them. CDR3 nucleotide sequence: TGTGCCAGCAGCTTCATGGCAGGAGGAGGTGGAAACACCATATATTTT. It encodes CASSFMAGGGGNTIYF.

The chain uses TRBV5-1 and TRBJ2-2, with D perhaps TRBD2 (7 bases). Germline CDR1 is SGHRS and CDR2 is YFSETQ. V was trimmed by 4 bases and J by 3 bases, leaving 10 bases between them. This CDR3 region has 14 residues. The CDR3 nucleotides are TGCGCCAGCAGCAAAGGGGGGGACACCGGGGAGCTGTTTTTT. Translating it yields CASSKGGDTGELFF.

This sequence joins TRBV5-1 and TRBJ1-1, with 12 bases matching TRBD1. CDR3 length: 16 residues. Per the germline V gene, CDR1 is SGHRS and CDR2 is YFSETQ. The junction had 9 bases not matched to a gene; V was cut back by 2 bases and J by 7 bases. In DNA, the CDR3 is TGCGCCAGCAGCTTCGGAGGGACAGGGGGCGAGTATGAAGCTTTCTTT. Translation: CASSFGGTGGEYEAFF.

V and J are TRBV19 and TRBJ1-5; 9 bases map to TRBD1. The CDR3 is 17 residues long. Germline trimming cut 4 bases from V and 2 bases from J; bases unmatched to any gene: 9. The germline V gene encodes CDR1 LNHDA and CDR2 SQIVND (reference sequence). CDR3 coding DNA: TGTGCCAGTAGTACCCTGGACAGGGGTGGCGGCAATCAGCCCCAGCATTTT. Translation: CASSTLDRGGGNQPQHF.

This clone has a handful of counts. The V and J genes are TRBV30 and TRBJ1-1; tentatively, D is TRBD1 (6 bases). V lost 5 bases and J lost 6, with 13 bases in between. The CDR3 extends over 12 amino acids. The germline V gene has CDR1 GTSNPN and CDR2 SVGIG (reference sequence). The CDR3 DNA follows: TGTGCCTGGGGGAACAGGGCCGCTGAAGCTTTCTTT. Translating it yields CAWGNRAAEAFF.

This clone was detected only once. CDR3 DNA sequence: TGTGCCAGCAGCTTAGATATCGGCTATGGCTACACCTTC. This encodes CASSLDIGYGYTF. The V and J genes are TRBV7-9 and TRBJ1-2; the D is unclear. There are 13 residues in the CDR3. Trimming stripped 1 base from V and 4 bases from J, with 7 bases between. Germline assignment: CDR1 SEHNR and CDR2 FQNEAQ (reference sequence).

The V call is TRBV29-1, the J call TRBJ2-1; D is perhaps TRBD1 (6 bases). V lost 7 bases, J lost 6 bases, and 13 bases lay in between. The CDR3 spans 12 residues. The germline V gene encodes CDR1 SQVTM and CDR2 ANQGSEA. CDR3: CSANRDGNEQFF. The CDR3 bases are TGCAGCGCAAACAGGGACGGCAATGAGCAGTTCTTC.

The chain has TRBV27 and TRBJ2-2, with 7 positions matching TRBD1. Germline V gene sequence: CDR1 MNHEY, CDR2 SMNVEV (reference sequence). This CDR3 region has 16 residues. The junction had 8 bases not matched to a gene; V was cut back by 3 bases and J by 4 bases. The CDR3 nucleotides are TGTGCCAGCAGTTTCCCCGCAGGGGGAAGCACCGGGGAGCTGTTTTTT. Translating gives CASSFPAGGSTGELFF.

V gene TRBV28 combines with J gene TRBJ2-3; D could derive from TRBD1 or TRBD2 (5 bases each). This CDR3 is built from 14 residues. Germline V gene lookup returns CDR1 MDHEN and CDR2 SYDVKM. V shed 6 bases and J shed 5 bases, with 15 bases lying between them. This CDR3 reads CASSKPGRRDTQYF. CDR3 coding DNA: TGTGCCAGCAGCAAACCGGGACGGAGAGATACGCAGTATTTT.

The chain couples TRBV2 to TRBJ1-5, with 8 positions matching TRBD1. Per germline, CDR1 SNHLY and CDR2 FYNNEI. This CDR3 spans 12 amino acids. Trimming took 7 bases from V and 11 from J; bases not matched to a gene: 7. CDR3 protein: CASTGQGQAQHF. Written as DNA, the CDR3 is TGTGCCAGCACCGGACAGGGACAGGCCCAGCATTTT.

The chain is built from TRBV7-2 and TRBJ1-2; D is uncertain. CDR1 is SGHTA, CDR2 FQGNSA, per germline. The germline V and J ends were trimmed by 1 base and 3 bases, with 9 bases remaining between them. The CDR3 spans 14 residues. The CDR3 bases are TGTGCCAGCAGCTTAGAGCGATGGGACTATGGCTACACCTTC. This encodes CASSLERWDYGYTF.

The J gene is TRBJ2-7, the V gene TRBV11-2, with TRBD1 as a possible D gene (6 bases). The germline V gene encodes CDR1 SGHAT and CDR2 FQNNGV. CDR3 length: 14 residues. V lost 5 bases to trimming and J lost 0 bases, with 11 bases between them. CDR3 bases: TGTGCCAGCAGCCCGGACAGTTACTCCTACGAGCAGTACTTC. Residues: CASSPDSYSYEQYF.

The chain employs TRBV4-3 and TRBJ2-3; weak D call: TRBD2 (5 bases). Per the germline V gene, CDR1 is LGHNA and CDR2 is YSLEER. The CDR3 contains 14 residues. Deletions cut 4 bases from V and 2 bases from J, with 10 bases between. DNA of the CDR3: TGCGCCAGCAGCCCTGGACTCTACACAGATACGCAGTATTTT. Encoded protein: CASSPGLYTDTQYF.

The V call is TRBV5-1, the J call TRBJ2-1; TRBD2 matches at 8 bases. Germline CDR1 SGHRS, CDR2 YFSETQ. This CDR3 contains 17 residues. V shed 0 bases, J shed 0 bases, and the junction held 5 bases outside the gene matches. The CDR3 DNA sequence: TGCGCCAGCAGCTTGGTTCTTAGCGGGAACTCCTACAATGAGCAGTTCTTC. Protein sequence: CASSLVLSGNSYNEQFF. Looking up the rest from reference TRBV5-1 and TRBJ2-1 gives the full variable domain: KAGVTQTPRYLIKTRGQQVTLSCSPISGHRSVSWYQQTPGQGLQFLFEYFSETQRNKGNFPGRFSGRQFSNSRSEMNVSTLELGDSALYLCASSLVLSGNSYNEQFFGPGTRLTVL.

V usage is TRBV10-3 and J usage is TRBJ1-4; 9 positions agree with TRBD1. V lost 2 bases to trimming and J lost 7 bases; unmatched junction nucleotides: 2. The CDR3 runs to 14 residues. Per germline, CDR1 ENHRY and CDR2 SYGVKD. The CDR3 reads CAISEGQGIEKLFF. CDR3 DNA sequence: TGTGCCATCAGTGAGGGACAGGGGATTGAAAAACTGTTTTTT.

V gene TRBV2 combines with J gene TRBJ2-3, with 7 bases aligning to TRBD1. The CDR3 has 15 residues. V lost 8 bases to trimming and J lost 3 bases; unmatched junction nucleotides: 11. CDR1 is SNHLY and CDR2 is FYNNEI in the germline V gene. The CDR3 loop reads CASSLDRVGTDTQYF. The CDR3 DNA is TGTGCCAGCTCTTTAGACAGGGTCGGAACAGATACGCAGTATTTT.

This clone was observed a few times. The rearrangement links TRBV7-8 to TRBJ2-1; D unclear. This CDR3 region has 16 residues. The ends were cut back, 4 bases at V and 7 bases at J, with 20 bases in the middle. Germline CDR1 reads SGHVS; CDR2 reads FQNEAQ. The CDR3 spells CASSSSARLDLNEQFF. The CDR3 nucleotides are TGTGCCAGCAGCTCCTCCGCCCGGCTAGACCTAAATGAGCAGTTCTTC. Variable domain in full (rest from reference TRBV7-8 and TRBJ2-1): GAGVSQSPRYKVAKRGQDVALRCDPISGHVSLFWYQQALGQGPEFLTYFQNEAQLDKSGLPSDRFFAERPEGSVSTLKIQRTQQEDSAVYLCASSSSARLDLNEQFFGPGTRLTVL.

CDR3 DNA: TGTGCCAGCAGCTTGGAGCGGTCCTATGGCTACACCTTC. Its protein product is CASSLERSYGYTF. This chain connects TRBV5-8 to TRBJ1-2; D call uncertain. Trimming took 0 bases from V and 4 from J, leaving 7 bases between them. The CDR3 extends over 13 amino acids. Germline CDR1 and CDR2: SGHTS and YDEGEE.

The chain links TRBV30 to TRBJ2-7; D gene unclear. The V end was cut by 2 bases, the J end by 4 bases, with 9 bases between. Germline lookup yields CDR1 GTSNPN and CDR2 SVGIG (reference sequence). The CDR3 consists of 12 residues. The CDR3 spells CAWSSGSYEQYF. The CDR3 DNA reads TGTGCCTGGAGTTCCGGGTCGTACGAGCAGTACTTC.

This chain links TRBV11-2 with TRBJ2-5; TRBD2 matches at 7 bases. Germline V CDR1 and CDR2: SGHAT, FQNNGV. V gave up 1 base and J gave up 3 bases; unmatched junction bases: 5. The CDR3 runs 15 residues. The chain's CDR3 is CASSLGGAGEETQYF. CDR3 sequence (DNA): TGTGCCAGCAGCTTAGGGGGCGCGGGGGAAGAGACCCAGTACTTC.